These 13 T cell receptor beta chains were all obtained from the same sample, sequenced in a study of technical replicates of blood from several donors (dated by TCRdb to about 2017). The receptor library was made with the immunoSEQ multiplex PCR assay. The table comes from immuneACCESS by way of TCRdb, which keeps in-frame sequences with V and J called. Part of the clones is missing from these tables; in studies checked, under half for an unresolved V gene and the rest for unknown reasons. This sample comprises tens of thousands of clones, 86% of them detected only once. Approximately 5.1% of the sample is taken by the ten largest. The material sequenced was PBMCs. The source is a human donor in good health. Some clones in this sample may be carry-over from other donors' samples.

DNA for the CDR3: TGTGCCAGCAGCTCCCGGACAGGGGGCATCTATGGCTACACCTTC. Encoded protein: CASSSRTGGIYGYTF. The genes are TRBV5-4 and TRBJ1-2; 11 positions agree with TRBD1. This CDR3 has 15 amino acids. Per the germline V gene, CDR1 is SGHNT and CDR2 is YYREEE (reference sequence). J gave up 4 bases and V 3 bases, and 5 bases lay outside the gene matches.

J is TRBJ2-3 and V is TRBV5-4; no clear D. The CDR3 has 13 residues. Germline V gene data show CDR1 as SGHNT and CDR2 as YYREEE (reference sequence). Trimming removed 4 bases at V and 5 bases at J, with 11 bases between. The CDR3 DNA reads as TGTGCCAGCAGCCCAGCCGGCGGAGATACGCAGTATTTT. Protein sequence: CASSPAGGDTQYF.

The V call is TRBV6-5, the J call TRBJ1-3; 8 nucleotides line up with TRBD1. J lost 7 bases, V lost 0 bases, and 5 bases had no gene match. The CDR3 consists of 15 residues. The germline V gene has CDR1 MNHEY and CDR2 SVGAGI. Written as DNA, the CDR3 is TGTGCCAGCAGTTACTCGAAGGACAGGGCGAACACCATATATTTT. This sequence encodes CASSYSKDRANTIYF.

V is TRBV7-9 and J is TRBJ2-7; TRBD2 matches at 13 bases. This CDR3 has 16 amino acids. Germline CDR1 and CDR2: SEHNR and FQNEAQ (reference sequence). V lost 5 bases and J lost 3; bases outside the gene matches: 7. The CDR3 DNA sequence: TGTGCCAGCAGCCCTCCGACTAGCGGGGGGAACTACGAGCAGTACTTC. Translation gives CASSPPTSGGNYEQYF.

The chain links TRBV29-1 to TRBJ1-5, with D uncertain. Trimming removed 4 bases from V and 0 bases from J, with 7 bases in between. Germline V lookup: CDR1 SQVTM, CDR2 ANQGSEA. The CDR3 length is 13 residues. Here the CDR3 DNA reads TGCAGCGTTGGAATAGATAGCAATCAGCCCCAGCATTTT. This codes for CSVGIDSNQPQHF.

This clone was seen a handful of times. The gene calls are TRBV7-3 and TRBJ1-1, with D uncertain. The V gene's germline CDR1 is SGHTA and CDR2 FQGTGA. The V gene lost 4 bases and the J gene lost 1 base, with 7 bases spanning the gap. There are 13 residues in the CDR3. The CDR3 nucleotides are TGTGCCAGCAGCTGGACTGGGAACACTGAAGCTTTCTTT. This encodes CASSWTGNTEAFF.

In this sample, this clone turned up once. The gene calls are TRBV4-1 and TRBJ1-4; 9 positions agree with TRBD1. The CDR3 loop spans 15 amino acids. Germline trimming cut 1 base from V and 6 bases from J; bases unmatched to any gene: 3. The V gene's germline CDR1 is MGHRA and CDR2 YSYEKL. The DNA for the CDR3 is TGCGCCAGCAGCCAAGCAGGACAGGGGTATGAAAAACTGTTTTTT. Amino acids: CASSQAGQGYEKLFF.

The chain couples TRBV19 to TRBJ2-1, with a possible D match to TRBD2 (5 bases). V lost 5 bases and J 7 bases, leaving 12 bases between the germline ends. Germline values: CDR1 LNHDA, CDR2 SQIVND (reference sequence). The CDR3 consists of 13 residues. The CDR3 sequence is CASSGIPGNEQFF. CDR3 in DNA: TGTGCCAGTAGTGGAATACCGGGGAATGAGCAGTTCTTC.

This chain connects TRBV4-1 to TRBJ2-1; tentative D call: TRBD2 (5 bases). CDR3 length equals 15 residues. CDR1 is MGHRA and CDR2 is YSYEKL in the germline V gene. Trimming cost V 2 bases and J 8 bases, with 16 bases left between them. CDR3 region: CASSQLLGTIDEQFF. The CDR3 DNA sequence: TGCGCCAGCAGCCAACTACTAGGTACGATTGATGAGCAGTTCTTC.

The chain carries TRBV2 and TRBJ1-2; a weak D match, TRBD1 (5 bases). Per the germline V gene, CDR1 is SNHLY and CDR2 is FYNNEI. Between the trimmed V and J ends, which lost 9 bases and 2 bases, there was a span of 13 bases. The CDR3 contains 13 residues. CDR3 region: CASRAGPNYGYTF. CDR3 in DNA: TGTGCCAGTCGGGCGGGACCCAACTATGGCTACACCTTC.

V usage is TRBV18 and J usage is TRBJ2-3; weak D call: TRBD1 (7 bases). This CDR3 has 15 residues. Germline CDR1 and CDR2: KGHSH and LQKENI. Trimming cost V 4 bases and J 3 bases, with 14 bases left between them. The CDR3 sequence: CASSQAQGRTDTQYF. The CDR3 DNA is TGTGCCAGCTCACAGGCACAGGGGAGGACAGATACGCAGTATTTT.

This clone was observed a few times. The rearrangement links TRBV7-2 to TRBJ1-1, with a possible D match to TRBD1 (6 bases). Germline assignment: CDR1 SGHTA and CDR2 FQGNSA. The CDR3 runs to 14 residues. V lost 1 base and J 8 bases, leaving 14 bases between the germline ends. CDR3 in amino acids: CASSLGSGGREAFF. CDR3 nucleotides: TGTGCCAGCAGCTTAGGCTCGGGGGGCCGGGAAGCTTTCTTT.

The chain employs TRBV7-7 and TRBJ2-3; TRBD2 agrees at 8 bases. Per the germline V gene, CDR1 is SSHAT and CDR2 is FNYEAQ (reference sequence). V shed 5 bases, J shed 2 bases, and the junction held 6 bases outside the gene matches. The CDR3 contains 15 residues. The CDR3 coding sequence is TGTGCCAGCAGCAAAAGCGGGAGCCTCACAGATACGCAGTATTTT. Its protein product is CASSKSGSLTDTQYF.